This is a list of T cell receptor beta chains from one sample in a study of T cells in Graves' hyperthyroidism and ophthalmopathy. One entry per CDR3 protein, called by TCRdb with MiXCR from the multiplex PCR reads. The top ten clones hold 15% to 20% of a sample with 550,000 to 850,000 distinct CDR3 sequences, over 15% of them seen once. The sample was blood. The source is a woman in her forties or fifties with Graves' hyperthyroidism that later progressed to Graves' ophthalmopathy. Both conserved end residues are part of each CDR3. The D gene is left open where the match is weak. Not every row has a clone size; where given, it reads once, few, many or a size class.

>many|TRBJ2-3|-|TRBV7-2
TGTGCCAGCAGCTTACGCCATGATGGCACAGATACGCAGTATTTT
CASSLRHDGTDTQYF
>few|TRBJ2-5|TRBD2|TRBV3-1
TGTGCCAGCAGCCTGGGACTAGCTGGAACCCAGTACTTC
CASSLGLAGTQYF
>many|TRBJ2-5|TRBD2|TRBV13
TGTGCCAGCAGCTCCGGGACTACCCAAGAGACCCAGTACTTC
CASSSGTTQETQYF
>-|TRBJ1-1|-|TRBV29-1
TGCAGCGTCCGCCGGGAACTGAACGAAGCTTTCTTT
CSVRRELNEAFF
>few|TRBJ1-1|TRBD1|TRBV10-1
TGCGCCAGCAGCGCAACACAGGGGGCGAACACTGAAGCTTTCTTT
CASSATQGANTEAFF
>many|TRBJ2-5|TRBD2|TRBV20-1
TGCAGTGCTGAGCCGGGACTAGTAAAGGAGACCCAGTACTTC
CSAEPGLVKETQYF
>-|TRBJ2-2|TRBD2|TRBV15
TGTGCCACCAATCCATTGGGGGGGGGGATTGACACCGGGGAGCTGTTTTTT
CATNPLGGGIDTGELFF
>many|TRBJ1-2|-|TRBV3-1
TGTGCCAGCAGCCACTCCGGGAGAGAGCCCTATGGCTACACCTTC
CASSHSGREPYGYTF
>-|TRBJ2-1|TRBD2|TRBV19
TGTGCCAGTAGTATTCTGGGGCTAGCGGGGGTTGAGCAGTTCTTC
CASSILGLAGVEQFF
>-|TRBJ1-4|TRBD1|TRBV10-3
TGTGCCATCGGTGAGTCGGGGGGACAGGGTGATGAAAAACTGTTTTTT
CAIGESGGQGDEKLFF
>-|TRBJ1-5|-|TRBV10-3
TGTGCCATCAAAGCGGACAATAGCAATCAGCCCCAGCATTTT
CAIKADNSNQPQHF
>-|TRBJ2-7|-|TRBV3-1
TGTGCCAGCAGCCAAGGCATGCGGGCCCTATCCTACGAGCAGTACTTC
CASSQGMRALSYEQYF
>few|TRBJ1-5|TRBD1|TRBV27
TGTGCCAGCAGTTTAATTGGGGACAGAAATCAGCCCCAGCATTTT
CASSLIGDRNQPQHF
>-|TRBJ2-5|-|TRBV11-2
TGTGCCAGCAGCTTAACCCGCACCCAGTACTTC
CASSLTRTQYF
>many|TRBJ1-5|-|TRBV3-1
TGTGCCAGCAGCCAAGGAGCCCAGCCCCAGCATTTT
CASSQGAQPQHF
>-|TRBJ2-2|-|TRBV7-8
TGTGCCAGCAGTAAATCCCGGACGAGCACCGGGGAGCTGTTTTTT
CASSKSRTSTGELFF
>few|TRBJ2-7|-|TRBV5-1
TGCGCCAGCAGCGAGGGGGACATAGCCTACGAGCAGTACTTC
CASSEGDIAYEQYF
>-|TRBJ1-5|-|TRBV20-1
TGCAGTGCTAAACAATATGGCAATCAGCCCCAGCATTTT
CSAKQYGNQPQHF
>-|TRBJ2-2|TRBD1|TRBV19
TGTGCCAGTAGTAACCTCCGGGACAGGGGGCGAAGCACCGGGGAGCTGTTTTTT
CASSNLRDRGRSTGELFF
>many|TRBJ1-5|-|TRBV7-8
TGTGCCAGCAGCCGAAGGGACGCAGTCAATCAGCCCCAGCATTTT
CASSRRDAVNQPQHF
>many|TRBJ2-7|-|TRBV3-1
TGTGCCAGCAGCCAGACTAGGGGCCCCGACTACGAGCAGTACTTC
CASSQTRGPDYEQYF
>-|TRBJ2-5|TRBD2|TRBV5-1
TGCGCCAGCAGCTTGCTAGCGGGGGACACGGAGACCCAGTACTTC
CASSLLAGDTETQYF
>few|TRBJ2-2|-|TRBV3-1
TGTGCCAGCCACGAGCGGATCACCGGGGAGCTGTTTTTT
CASHERITGELFF
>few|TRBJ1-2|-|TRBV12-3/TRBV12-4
TGTGCCAGCAGTTTTGAAGCAGCGAGCTATGGCTACACCTTC
CASSFEAASYGYTF
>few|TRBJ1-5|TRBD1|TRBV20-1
TGCAGTGCTAGGACGGGACAGTACAATCAGCCCCAGCATTTT
CSARTGQYNQPQHF
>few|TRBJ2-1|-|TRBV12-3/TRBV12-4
TGTGCCAGCAGTCCCAGACAGACTGAGCAGTTCTTC
CASSPRQTEQFF
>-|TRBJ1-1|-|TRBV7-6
TGTGCCAGCAGCTTACCTAAACAGGGGAACACTGAAGCTTTCTTT
CASSLPKQGNTEAFF
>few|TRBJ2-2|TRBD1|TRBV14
TGTGCCAGCAGTCACGACAGGGGATTTACCGGGGAGCTGTTTTTT
CASSHDRGFTGELFF
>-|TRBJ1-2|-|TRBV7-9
TGTGCCAGCAAGCGGGCCGATACTAACTATGGCTACACCTTC
CASKRADTNYGYTF
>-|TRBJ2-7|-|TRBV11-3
TGTGCCAGCAGCTTAGACACGAGGGGTGGGCAGTACTTC
CASSLDTRGGQYF
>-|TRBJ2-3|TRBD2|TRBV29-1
TGCAGCGTTCTAGGACTAGCGGGCAGGGCAGATACGCAGTATTTT
CSVLGLAGRADTQYF
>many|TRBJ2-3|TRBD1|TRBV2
TGTGCCAGCAGTGAACACAGGGGGAGCCCAGATACGCAGTATTTT
CASSEHRGSPDTQYF
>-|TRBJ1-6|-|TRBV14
TGTGCCAGCAGCCAAGTACCCCCCGGCCGGGGCAGCTCGATACTCTCCTATAATTCACCCCTCCACTTT
CASSQVPPGRGSSILSYNSPLHF
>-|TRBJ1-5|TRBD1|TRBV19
TGTGCCAGTAGTTCTCTGAAACAGGGGAACCCGAGTCAGCCCCAGCATTTT
CASSSLKQGNPSQPQHF
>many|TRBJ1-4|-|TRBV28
TGTGCCAGCACCCCCTGGCGGGCAACTAATGAAAAACTGTTTTTT
CASTPWRATNEKLFF
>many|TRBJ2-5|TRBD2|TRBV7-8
TGTGCCAGCAGCTCCACGGGCGGGGGGATACAAGAGACCCAGTACTTC
CASSSTGGGIQETQYF